Listed below are T cell receptor beta chains from one sample, sequenced in a study of OX40 agonist ivuxolimab in advanced cancers. TCRdb's table, derived via immunoSEQ multiplex PCR, lists solely in-frame clones and lacks some. The data show some 100,000 clones, about nine tenths seen once. Sequences were derived from CD4+ or CD8+ T cells sorted from blood, sampled in a trial of the OX40 agonist ivuxolimab. These receptors came from an adult with an advanced solid tumor such as melanoma, head and neck, liver or kidney cancer. Both conserved end residues are part of each CDR3. D genes are given only for firm matches. Expanded clones get a size class; other rows say once, few or many, or leave the size out.

abundance: .; j_gene: TRBJ2-1; v_gene: TRBV4-1; d_gene: TRBD2; CDR3aa: CASSTLLAGGREQFF; CDR3nt: TGCGCCAGCAGTACGTTGCTAGCGGGAGGTAGGGAGCAGTTCTTC
abundance: .; j_gene: TRBJ2-3; v_gene: TRBV28; d_gene: .; CDR3aa: CASSLSAGSSTDTQYF; CDR3nt: TGTGCCAGCAGTTTATCGGCAGGGTCGAGCACAGATACGCAGTATTTT
abundance: .; j_gene: TRBJ1-5; v_gene: TRBV4-2; d_gene: .; CDR3aa: CASSQDPNRGSGYQPQHF; CDR3nt: TGTGCCAGCAGCCAAGATCCCAACCGGGGGTCGGGATATCAGCCCCAGCATTTT
abundance: .; j_gene: TRBJ1-5; v_gene: TRBV6-1; d_gene: .; CDR3aa: CASSEAGRDQPQHF; CDR3nt: TGTGCCAGCAGTGAAGCGGGCAGAGATCAGCCCCAGCATTTT
abundance: .; j_gene: TRBJ2-3; v_gene: TRBV27; d_gene: TRBD1; CDR3aa: CASSLTGTGEADTQYF; CDR3nt: TGTGCCAGCAGTTTGACCGGGACAGGGGAGGCAGATACGCAGTATTTT
abundance: .; j_gene: TRBJ2-6; v_gene: TRBV7-8; d_gene: .; CDR3aa: CASSLLAVSGANVLTF; CDR3nt: TGTGCCAGCAGCCTCTTGGCGGTCTCTGGGGCCAACGTCCTGACTTTC
abundance: .; j_gene: TRBJ2-2; v_gene: TRBV18; d_gene: .; CDR3aa: CASSLAGNTGELFF; CDR3nt: TGTGCCAGCTCACTGGCAGGGAACACCGGGGAGCTGTTTTTT
abundance: .; j_gene: TRBJ2-1; v_gene: TRBV7-2; d_gene: .; CDR3aa: CASSLAGPVGQFF; CDR3nt: TGTGCCAGCAGCTTAGCGGGGCCCGTGGGGCAGTTCTTC
abundance: .; j_gene: TRBJ2-1; v_gene: TRBV11-3; d_gene: .; CDR3aa: CASSPSMVDNEQFF; CDR3nt: TGTGCCAGCAGCCCCTCCATGGTTGACAATGAGCAGTTCTTC
abundance: .; j_gene: TRBJ2-1; v_gene: TRBV2; d_gene: TRBD2; CDR3aa: CASTMGGPGSSYNEQFF; CDR3nt: TGTGCCAGCACGATGGGAGGGCCGGGCAGCTCCTACAATGAGCAGTTCTTC
abundance: .; j_gene: TRBJ2-2; v_gene: TRBV11-2; d_gene: .; CDR3aa: CASSFYDLPGVGELFF; CDR3nt: TGTGCCAGCAGCTTTTATGACCTCCCCGGTGTCGGGGAGCTGTTTTTT
abundance: .; j_gene: TRBJ2-5; v_gene: TRBV10-2; d_gene: TRBD1; CDR3aa: CASRDRGQETQYF; CDR3nt: TGCGCCAGCAGAGACAGGGGGCAAGAGACCCAGTACTTC
abundance: .; j_gene: TRBJ2-3; v_gene: TRBV2; d_gene: .; CDR3aa: CASRQGTSTDTQYF; CDR3nt: TGTGCCAGCAGGCAAGGGACTAGCACAGATACGCAGTATTTT
abundance: few; j_gene: TRBJ2-3; v_gene: TRBV29-1; d_gene: .; CDR3aa: CSVVWVKTDTQYF; CDR3nt: TGCAGCGTTGTTTGGGTAAAGACAGATACGCAGTATTTT
abundance: .; j_gene: TRBJ2-3; v_gene: TRBV18; d_gene: TRBD2; CDR3aa: CASSPPRVELLAGGPNTQYF; CDR3nt: TGTGCCAGCTCACCACCAAGGGTGGAACTACTAGCGGGAGGGCCGAATACGCAGTATTTT
abundance: once; j_gene: TRBJ2-1; v_gene: TRBV5-1; d_gene: .; CDR3aa: CASSLAGTGYNEQFF; CDR3nt: TGCGCCAGCAGCTTGGCCGGGACCGGCTACAATGAGCAGTTCTTC
abundance: .; j_gene: TRBJ2-1; v_gene: TRBV29-1; d_gene: TRBD2; CDR3aa: CSVEGLAGYNEQFF; CDR3nt: TGCAGCGTTGAGGGTCTAGCGGGTTACAATGAGCAGTTCTTC
abundance: .; j_gene: TRBJ2-2; v_gene: TRBV5-1; d_gene: .; CDR3aa: CASSPLAASNTGELFF; CDR3nt: TGCGCCAGCAGCCCCTTAGCGGCCTCGAACACCGGGGAGCTGTTTTTT
abundance: .; j_gene: TRBJ1-2; v_gene: TRBV28; d_gene: .; CDR3aa: CASRLINYGYTF; CDR3nt: TGTGCCAGCAGGCTTATTAACTATGGCTACACCTTC
abundance: once; j_gene: TRBJ2-2; v_gene: TRBV28; d_gene: TRBD1; CDR3aa: CASRPPRTGNTGELFF; CDR3nt: TGTGCCAGCAGACCCCCGAGGACAGGAAACACCGGGGAGCTGTTTTTT
abundance: .; j_gene: TRBJ1-1; v_gene: TRBV9; d_gene: .; CDR3aa: CASSVYEGLGTEAFF; CDR3nt: TGTGCCAGCAGCGTATACGAGGGGCTTGGCACTGAAGCTTTCTTT
abundance: once; j_gene: TRBJ2-7; v_gene: TRBV5-1; d_gene: .; CDR3aa: CASSRDTNEQYF; CDR3nt: TGCGCCAGCAGCCGGGACACTAACGAGCAGTACTTC
abundance: .; j_gene: TRBJ1-3; v_gene: TRBV7-8; d_gene: .; CDR3aa: CASSATSSGNTIYF; CDR3nt: TGTGCCAGCAGCGCGACGAGCTCTGGAAACACCATATATTTT
abundance: .; j_gene: TRBJ2-2; v_gene: TRBV5-1; d_gene: .; CDR3aa: CASSLLKSDPNTGELFF; CDR3nt: TGCGCCAGCAGCTTGCTGAAGTCGGATCCGAACACCGGGGAGCTGTTTTTT
abundance: .; j_gene: TRBJ2-1; v_gene: TRBV30; d_gene: TRBD2; CDR3aa: CAWSVLASGRGEQFF; CDR3nt: TGTGCCTGGAGTGTACTGGCTAGCGGACGGGGTGAGCAGTTCTTC
abundance: once; j_gene: TRBJ2-5; v_gene: TRBV5-1; d_gene: TRBD1; CDR3aa: CASSLGGRKETQYF; CDR3nt: TGCGCCAGCAGCTTAGGGGGCCGGAAAGAGACCCAGTACTTC
abundance: .; j_gene: TRBJ2-7; v_gene: TRBV6-1; d_gene: .; CDR3aa: CASSERGPTSEQYF; CDR3nt: TGTGCCAGCAGTGAAAGGGGACCGACTTCGGAGCAGTACTTC
abundance: .; j_gene: TRBJ1-5; v_gene: TRBV12-1; d_gene: .; CDR3aa: CASSYHGTIQPQHF; CDR3nt: TGTGCCAGCAGCTATCACGGGACTATACAGCCCCAGCATTTT
abundance: .; j_gene: TRBJ2-5; v_gene: TRBV7-3; d_gene: .; CDR3aa: CASSLTPEETQYF; CDR3nt: TGTGCCAGCAGCTTAACCCCCGAGGAGACCCAGTACTTC
abundance: .; j_gene: TRBJ1-4; v_gene: TRBV2; d_gene: .; CDR3aa: CASSSRVGEKLFF; CDR3nt: TGTGCCAGCAGTTCCAGGGTAGGGGAAAAACTGTTTTTT
abundance: .; j_gene: TRBJ2-3; v_gene: TRBV29-1; d_gene: .; CDR3aa: CSVEGLLRTDTQYF; CDR3nt: TGCAGCGTTGAAGGGTTACTCCGCACAGATACGCAGTATTTT
abundance: .; j_gene: TRBJ2-5; v_gene: TRBV28; d_gene: .; CDR3aa: CASSNVVGQETQYF; CDR3nt: TGTGCCAGCAGTAACGTGGTCGGACAAGAGACCCAGTACTTC
abundance: .; j_gene: TRBJ1-4; v_gene: TRBV5-1; d_gene: .; CDR3aa: CASSLRVSGTDEKLFF; CDR3nt: TGCGCCAGCAGCTTGAGGGTCTCAGGGACCGATGAAAAACTGTTTTTT
abundance: .; j_gene: TRBJ2-2; v_gene: TRBV13; d_gene: TRBD2; CDR3aa: CASSFGGLAGGTGELFF; CDR3nt: TGTGCCAGCAGCTTCGGTGGACTAGCGGGAGGCACCGGGGAGCTGTTTTTT
abundance: .; j_gene: TRBJ2-1; v_gene: TRBV5-1; d_gene: .; CDR3aa: CASSASHGDEQFF; CDR3nt: TGCGCCAGCAGTGCTTCCCACGGGGATGAGCAGTTCTTC
abundance: .; j_gene: TRBJ1-5; v_gene: TRBV28; d_gene: TRBD1; CDR3aa: CASSLIQGSSNF; CDR3nt: TGTGCCAGCAGTTTAATACAGGGGAGCAGCAATTTT
abundance: .; j_gene: TRBJ2-3; v_gene: TRBV7-2; d_gene: TRBD2; CDR3aa: CASSSGLAGGPFTDTQYF; CDR3nt: TGTGCCAGCAGCTCCGGACTAGCGGGAGGGCCATTTACAGATACGCAGTATTTT
abundance: .; j_gene: TRBJ2-7; v_gene: TRBV11-2; d_gene: TRBD2; CDR3aa: CASSLDYGGGQNEQYF; CDR3nt: TGTGCCAGCAGCTTAGATTACGGCGGGGGGCAAAACGAGCAGTACTTC
abundance: .; j_gene: TRBJ2-7; v_gene: TRBV30; d_gene: .; CDR3aa: CAWSVYSGTYEQYF; CDR3nt: TGTGCCTGGAGTGTGTACTCAGGGACGTACGAGCAGTACTTC
abundance: .; j_gene: TRBJ2-3; v_gene: TRBV11-2; d_gene: .; CDR3aa: CASSLRGARDTDTQYF; CDR3nt: TGTGCCAGCAGCTTACGGGGGGCCAGAGACACAGATACGCAGTATTTT
abundance: .; j_gene: TRBJ2-3; v_gene: TRBV5-1; d_gene: TRBD2; CDR3aa: CASSGGTSGRYRDTQYF; CDR3nt: TGCGCCAGCAGCGGGGGGACTAGCGGGAGATATCGAGATACGCAGTATTTT
abundance: .; j_gene: TRBJ1-6; v_gene: TRBV6-5; d_gene: .; CDR3aa: CASSSFGGLSPLHF; CDR3nt: TGTGCCAGCAGCTCATTCGGGGGGCTCTCACCCCTCCACTTT
abundance: .; j_gene: TRBJ2-1; v_gene: TRBV9; d_gene: .; CDR3aa: CASSVQAVAVYNEQFF; CDR3nt: TGTGCCAGCAGCGTCCAAGCGGTCGCGGTATACAATGAGCAGTTCTTC
abundance: .; j_gene: TRBJ1-2; v_gene: TRBV9; d_gene: TRBD1; CDR3aa: CASSARQGPTYGYTF; CDR3nt: TGTGCCAGCAGCGCCAGACAGGGGCCGACGTATGGCTACACCTTC
abundance: .; j_gene: TRBJ2-7; v_gene: TRBV28; d_gene: TRBD2; CDR3aa: CASSRGTGLVAREQYF; CDR3nt: TGTGCCAGCAGCCGCGGGACGGGACTAGTCGCCCGCGAGCAGTACTTC
abundance: .; j_gene: TRBJ2-7; v_gene: TRBV28; d_gene: .; CDR3aa: CASSLVQGGPIVSSF; CDR3nt: TGTGCCAGCAGTTTAGTCCAGGGCGGGCCCATAGTATCTTCCTTC
abundance: .; j_gene: TRBJ2-5; v_gene: TRBV7-2; d_gene: .; CDR3aa: CASSLVAGAGYF; CDR3nt: TGTGCCAGCAGCTTAGTCGCAGGTGCAGGATACTTC
abundance: once; j_gene: TRBJ1-1; v_gene: TRBV30; d_gene: .; CDR3aa: CAWSVQGNTEAFF; CDR3nt: TGTGCCTGGAGTGTACAGGGGAACACTGAAGCTTTCTTT
abundance: .; j_gene: TRBJ2-1; v_gene: TRBV11-2; d_gene: TRBD2; CDR3aa: CASSLPPSGSSYNEQFF; CDR3nt: TGTGCCAGCAGCTTGCCCCCTAGCGGTTCCTCCTACAATGAGCAGTTCTTC
abundance: .; j_gene: TRBJ2-3; v_gene: TRBV6-1; d_gene: .; CDR3aa: CASSEVFGQRTDTQYF; CDR3nt: TGTGCCAGCAGTGAGGTGTTTGGACAGCGCACAGATACGCAGTATTTT
abundance: .; j_gene: TRBJ2-5; v_gene: TRBV5-4; d_gene: TRBD2; CDR3aa: CASSLVSGETQYF; CDR3nt: TGTGCCAGCAGCTTGGTTAGCGGGGAGACCCAGTACTTC
abundance: .; j_gene: TRBJ2-1; v_gene: TRBV7-2; d_gene: TRBD2; CDR3aa: CASSLGGLPSYNEQFF; CDR3nt: TGTGCCAGCAGCTTAGGGGGACTACCTTCCTACAATGAGCAGTTCTTC
abundance: .; j_gene: TRBJ1-5; v_gene: TRBV2; d_gene: TRBD1; CDR3aa: CASSTGTDNQPQHF; CDR3nt: TGTGCCAGCAGTACCGGGACAGACAATCAGCCCCAGCATTTT
abundance: .; j_gene: TRBJ1-1; v_gene: TRBV6-6; d_gene: .; CDR3aa: CASRFTAMNTEAFF; CDR3nt: TGTGCCAGCAGGTTTACCGCAATGAACACTGAAGCTTTCTTT
abundance: once; j_gene: TRBJ2-4; v_gene: TRBV10-3; d_gene: TRBD1; CDR3aa: CAISGTGGDIQYF; CDR3nt: TGTGCCATCAGTGGGACAGGGGGGGACATTCAGTACTTC